One sample yielded the 14 T cell receptor beta chains listed below, sequenced in a study of blood T cell repertoires in COVID-19. Method: immunoSEQ multiplex PCR; TCRdb's copy keeps in-frame clones and lacks some. The sample contains approximately 82,000 clones, approximately 92% of which appear only once. The sample was peripheral blood. These receptors originate from a woman between 55 and 75 years old with active COVID-19.

The V gene is TRBV7-9, the J gene TRBJ1-4; D is unresolved. The CDR3 runs 12 residues. Trimming removed 8 bases from V and 7 bases from J, with 11 bases in between. Germline assignment: CDR1 SEHNR and CDR2 FQNEAQ (reference sequence). The CDR3: CASRGSAEKLFF. The DNA of the CDR3 is TGTGCCAGCCGCGGGAGCGCTGAAAAACTGTTTTTT.

The chain combines TRBV3-1 (or the pseudogene TRBV3-2) with TRBJ1-4, with D uncertain. CDR1 is LGHDT and CDR2 is YNNKEL in the germline V gene (reference sequence). V lost 3 bases and J 8 bases, leaving 13 bases between the germline ends. This CDR3 has 14 amino acids. CDR3 DNA: TGTGCCAGCAGCCAGTTAAAGGGAGAGGAAAAACTGTTTTTT. Its translation: CASSQLKGEEKLFF.

This chain's CDR3 is CASSISVGGSYGYTF. CDR3 DNA sequence: TGTGCCAGTAGTATATCCGTGGGAGGTAGCTATGGCTACACCTTC. The genes are TRBV19 and TRBJ1-2; D gene unclear. V gave up 2 bases and J gave up 4 bases, with 14 bases separating them. The germline V gene has CDR1 LNHDA and CDR2 SQIVND (reference sequence). The CDR3 covers 15 residues.

The chain is built from TRBV7-9 and TRBJ1-5; 7 positions match TRBD1. The CDR3 loop spans 13 amino acids. Germline CDR1 and CDR2: SEHNR and FQNEAQ (reference sequence). J gave up 8 bases and V 5 bases, and 6 bases lay outside the gene matches. For the CDR3, the DNA is TGTGCCAGCAGCCCTCAGGGGGAGGAGCCCCAGCATTTT. As protein: CASSPQGEEPQHF.

The rearrangement joins TRBV3-1 (or the pseudogene TRBV3-2) to TRBJ2-7; 7 nucleotides agree with TRBD2. Unmatched junction bases numbered 11, after V lost 4 bases and J lost 5 bases. This CDR3 region has 15 residues. In germline, CDR1 is LGHDT, CDR2 YNNKEL (reference sequence). In DNA, the CDR3 is TGTGCCAGCAGCCCCGGGGGGACCCGGTCCCACGAGCAGTACTTC. The encoded protein is CASSPGGTRSHEQYF.

J is TRBJ2-1 and V is TRBV28; 9 nucleotides agree with TRBD2. V gave up 4 bases and J gave up 4 bases; unmatched junction bases: 2. Per the germline V gene, CDR1 is MDHEN and CDR2 is SYDVKM. This CDR3 spans 14 amino acids. The CDR3 loop is CASSSLAGYNEQFF. The CDR3 DNA is TGTGCCAGCAGTTCTCTAGCGGGGTACAATGAGCAGTTCTTC. Full variable domain (outside the CDR3, taken from reference TRBV28 and TRBJ2-1): DVKVTQSSRYLVKRTGEKVFLECVQDMDHENMFWYRQDPGLGLRLIYFSYDVKMKEKGDIPEGYSVSREKKERFSLILESASTNQTSMYLCASSSLAGYNEQFFGPGTRLTVL.

The V call is TRBV3-1 (or the pseudogene TRBV3-2), the J call TRBJ1-2; TRBD1 matches at 9 bases. V was clipped by 3 bases and J by 1 base; unmatched bases: 3. The CDR3 consists of 15 residues. The germline gives CDR1 LGHDT, CDR2 YNNKEL (reference sequence). CDR3 amino acids: CASSQGQGVNYGYTF. The CDR3 nucleotides read TGTGCCAGCAGCCAGGGACAGGGAGTTAACTATGGCTACACCTTC.

The J gene is TRBJ1-5, the V gene TRBV3-1 (or the pseudogene TRBV3-2); 9 bases are shared with TRBD1. The CDR3 loop spans 14 amino acids. V lost 1 base to trimming and J lost 6 bases; unmatched junction nucleotides: 1. From germline, CDR1 is LGHDT and CDR2 YNNKEL (reference sequence). CDR3 loop: CASSQGQGVQPQHF. CDR3 DNA sequence: TGTGCCAGCAGCCAAGGACAGGGGGTTCAGCCCCAGCATTTT.

The chain combines TRBV15 with TRBJ1-5; D ambiguous. Trimming removed 0 bases at V and 3 bases at J, with 12 bases between. Germline V gene sequence: CDR1 LNHNV, CDR2 YYDKDF (reference sequence). The CDR3 is made up of 16 amino acids. The CDR3 here is CATSRDPSGVNQPQHF. The CDR3 DNA sequence: TGTGCCACCAGCAGAGATCCCTCCGGGGTCAATCAGCCCCAGCATTTT.

There are a few counts of this clone. The V gene is TRBV14, the J gene TRBJ1-6; D may be TRBD1 (5 bases). V lost 3 bases to trimming and J lost 7 bases, with 16 bases between them. The CDR3 loop spans 16 amino acids. Germline loops: CDR1 SGHDN, CDR2 FVKESK. The CDR3 nucleotides read TGTGCCAGCAGCCAGCGGGACCCGGGAGGGAATTCACCCCTCCACTTT. Protein product: CASSQRDPGGNSPLHF.

This clone was found a few times. The J gene is TRBJ2-5, the V gene TRBV11-2; the D is unclear. This CDR3 has 16 amino acids. The germline V gene encodes CDR1 SGHAT and CDR2 FQNNGV. V shed 2 bases and J shed 2 bases, with 15 bases lying between them. In DNA, the CDR3 is TGTGCCAGCAGCTTATCCAGAGGATTGCCTCAAGAGACCCAGTACTTC. Translation gives CASSLSRGLPQETQYF.

The chain employs TRBV12-3 or TRBV12-4 and TRBJ2-2; tentatively, D is TRBD2 (6 bases). The germline V and J ends were trimmed by 5 bases and 5 bases, with 6 bases remaining between them. CDR3 length equals 12 residues. The CDR3 coding sequence is TGTGCCAGCAGTGCGGGGACCGGGGAGCTGTTTTTT. Translation gives CASSAGTGELFF.

This chain joins TRBV28 and TRBJ2-7, with D uncertain. Looked up from germline, CDR1 is MDHEN and CDR2 is SYDVKM. The CDR3 covers 14 residues. V was cut by 7 bases and J by 3 bases, with 16 bases left in between. The CDR3 DNA reads as TGTGCCAGCACCCCTAGGCCCTCCCGCTACGAGCAGTACTTC. Its translation: CASTPRPSRYEQYF.

V usage is TRBV10-2 and J usage is TRBJ1-5; perhaps TRBD1 as D (5 bases). CDR3 length: 17 amino acids. Germline CDR1 and CDR2: WSHSY and SAAADI. V was cut by 0 bases and J by 0 bases, with 12 bases left in between. The CDR3 DNA follows: TGCGCCAGCAGTGAGTCTGTACGGGGGTATAGCAATCAGCCCCAGCATTTT. The encoded protein is CASSESVRGYSNQPQHF.